This T cell receptor beta chain was found in a study of cytomegalovirus exposure and HLA in healthy donors. Study background: There were some 380 genotyped donors. Of these, roughly 82% fell in the genetic ancestry cluster associated with self-reported Caucasian donors. Whole-study findings and limits: Previously analyzed data showed that most TCR beta V segments were productive at a frequency of about 87% or about 30%.

Germline V gene lookup returns CDR1 SQVTM and CDR2 ANQGSEA. V lost 7 bases and J 5 bases, leaving 9 bases between the germline ends. The length of the CDR3 is 11 residues. Donors in the study were healthy people who gave bone marrow. The primer mix had 60 Vbeta and 13 Jbeta primers. Sequenced by immunoSEQ multiplex PCR; TCRdb stores in-frame clones only, minus some. The data show 150,000 to 200,000 clones, 73% seen once. This clone was counted between two and nine times. No antigen is known for it. Sequencing input: PBMCs. This chain joins TRBV29-1 and TRBJ2-1; a weak D match, TRBD2 (6 bases). This TCR came from a woman aged 25 to 45 in good health and CMV-seronegative. This chain's CDR3 is CSGRGNNEQFF. CDR3 coding DNA: TGCAGCGGCCGGGGGAACAATGAGCAGTTCTTC.